This T cell receptor (beta chain) was found in a study of blood T cell repertoires in COVID-19. As handled by the study authors: Estimated nucleated cell counts came from reference gene primer amplification. TCRdb keeps only in-frame clones here, not all; method: immunoSEQ multiplex PCR. The D gene and trimming were derived from the DNA, and the V and J assignments and clone size from that table. Altogether fewer than 250,000 clones are present, 70% to 90% being singletons, with the ten largest covering less than 14%. Which cohort a participant joined came from the clinical history participants gave. Cohort 3 recovery required two negative PCRs, clearance, or symptom resolution. Trimming stripped 6 bases from V and 3 bases from J, with 14 bases between. The CDR3 runs to 15 residues. Germline CDR1 LNHDA, CDR2 SQIVND (reference sequence).

The chain joins TRBV19 to TRBJ1-4, with D tentatively TRBD1 (5 bases). This sequence originates from a man younger than 40 who had recovered from COVID-19. Specimen: PBMCs or T cells enriched from blood (not recorded which). The CDR3 reads CASSGRQSPNEKLFF. Here the CDR3 DNA reads TGTGCCAGTAGCGGGAGACAGTCCCCTAATGAAAAACTGTTTTTT.